This TCR beta chain was found in a study of T cells after yellow fever vaccination. Across the whole study: SMART-Seq v4 Ultra Low Input prepared libraries from low-cell fractions. The study's findings and limits: Highly abundant clonotypes carried over from the bulk population could end up in FACS-sorted repertoires as contaminants. Weaker overall, the secondary response nonetheless peaked faster (day 5 versus 15).

Template-switching 5'RACE yielded the TCR cDNA; a universal primer site and UMIs were added in the process. TCRdb analysed the 5' RACE reads with MiXCR anew, one entry per CDR3 protein. Of about 340,000 distinct CDR3 sequences listed, around 13% were seen once; the top ten hold 2.5% to 4%. Germline V gene lookup returns CDR1 SGHNT and CDR2 YYREEE (reference sequence). The V and J ends lost 2 bases and 5 bases respectively, with 14 bases between them. The CDR3 consists of 16 residues. This clonotype was recorded many times. What it binds is not known. This TCR was sampled from a man between 18 and 35 years old who received the YFV17D yellow fever vaccine. This material consisted of CD4+ T cells sorted from PBMCs, taken 15 days after the yellow fever booster vaccination. The rearrangement uses TRBV5-4 and TRBJ1-6, with a weak D call TRBD1 (5 bases). CDR3 loop: CASSLFGARNNSPLHF. CDR3 DNA: TGTGCCAGCAGCTTATTTGGGGCCCGGAATAATTCACCCCTCCACTTT.